Following are 30 T cell receptor beta chains from one sample sequenced in a study of human T cells and chemical hapten exposure. Indicated time point: pre-sensitization, week 0. Treatment specified: therapeutic diphenylcyclopropenone sensitization with weekly scalp DPC. Each CDR3 protein is one row after TCRdb ran MiXCR on the RACE reads. This table has about 98,000 distinct CDR3 sequences, approximately 10% appearing once. This material consisted of whole blood, taken in connection with sensitization to the hapten diphenylcyclopropenone (DPC). The receptors shown here come from a woman in her sixties with alopecia areata. Some clones in this sample may be carry-over from other donors' samples.

The chain recombines TRBV12-3 or TRBV12-4 with TRBJ1-2, with a weak D call TRBD1 (5 bases). CDR3 length equals 13 residues. Trimming took 3 bases from V and 3 from J, leaving 8 bases between them. The CDR3 DNA reads as TGTGCCAGCAGTTTGGGGGACTACTATGGCTACACCTTC. It encodes CASSLGDYYGYTF.

V usage is TRBV19 and J usage is TRBJ1-2; D uncertain. The CDR3 loop spans 13 amino acids. Deletions cut 6 bases from V and 4 bases from J, with 12 bases between. The germline V gene encodes CDR1 LNHDA and CDR2 SQIVND (reference sequence). The CDR3 protein is CASRTSISYGYTF. CDR3 sequence (DNA): TGTGCCAGTAGGACGTCCATCAGCTATGGCTACACCTTC.

This clonotype was recorded a few times. The chain links TRBV9 to TRBJ2-5; 8 bases line up with TRBD1. V shed 3 bases and J 1 base; nucleotides not matched to a gene: 2. The CDR3 loop spans 14 amino acids. Per germline, CDR1 SGDLS and CDR2 YYNGEE. The CDR3 region is CASSGQGIQETQYF. In DNA form, the CDR3 reads TGTGCCAGCAGCGGACAGGGGATCCAAGAGACCCAGTACTTC. Drawing the rest from reference TRBV9 and TRBJ2-5, the complete variable domain is DSGVTQTPKHLITATGQRVTLRCSPRSGDLSVYWYQQSLDQGLQFLIQYYNGEERAKGNILERFSAQQFPDLHSELNLSSLELGDSALYFCASSGQGIQETQYFGPGTRLLVL.

This chain uses TRBV7-9 with TRBJ2-3, with 7 bases aligning to TRBD2. This CDR3 comprises 15 residues. V was clipped by 5 bases and J by 6 bases; unmatched bases: 11. Looked up from germline, CDR1 is SEHNR and CDR2 is FQNEAQ (reference sequence). The CDR3 loop is CASSPRTSHTDTQYF. CDR3 sequence (DNA): TGTGCCAGCAGCCCGAGGACTAGTCACACTGATACGCAGTATTTT.

The chain couples TRBV19 to TRBJ2-5, with a possible D match to TRBD2 (5 bases). CDR3 length equals 14 residues. Germline V CDR1 and CDR2: LNHDA, SQIVND (reference sequence). V was shortened by 2 bases and J by 5 bases, with 12 bases between the two germline ends. CDR3 coding DNA: TGTGCCAGTAGTATAATAGGACGCGGGGAGACCCAGTACTTC. The encoded protein is CASSIIGRGETQYF. Complete variable domain (other parts from reference TRBV19 and TRBJ2-5): DGGITQSPKYLFRKEGQNVTLSCEQNLNHDAMYWYRQDPGQGLRLIYYSQIVNDFQKGDIAEGYSVSREKKESFPLTVTSAQKNPTAFYLCASSIIGRGETQYFGPGTRLLVL.

This clonotype was counted a few times. J is TRBJ1-2 and V is TRBV2, with no clear D. This CDR3 has 14 amino acids. The germline gives CDR1 SNHLY, CDR2 FYNNEI. V was shortened by 2 bases and J by 1 base, with 8 bases between the two germline ends. The DNA of the CDR3 is TGTGCCAGCAGTGAATGGCAGCTTAACTATGGCTACACCTTC. Its protein is CASSEWQLNYGYTF.

V and J are TRBV11-2 and TRBJ2-2, with D maybe TRBD1 (5 bases). CDR3 length: 13 amino acids. V lost 5 bases and J lost 4, with 8 bases in between. Germline loops: CDR1 SGHAT, CDR2 FQNNGV. CDR3 sequence (DNA): TGTGCCAGCAGCCCAGGGCTCACCGGGGAGCTGTTTTTT. It encodes CASSPGLTGELFF.

The sample holds many counts of this clonotype. V usage is TRBV20-1 and J usage is TRBJ1-1, with D hard to call. Trimming took off 2 bases at V and 1 base at J, with 8 bases between the two ends. The CDR3 has 13 amino acids. The germline V gene encodes CDR1 DFQATT and CDR2 SNEGSKA (reference sequence). CDR3 bases: TGCAGTGCTAGACGGACTGAGAACACTGAAGCTTTCTTT. Translation: CSARRTENTEAFF.

This clonotype was picked up a small number of times. The chain uses TRBV29-1 and TRBJ2-6, with TRBD1 as a possible D gene (6 bases). CDR1 and CDR2 from the germline V gene are SQVTM and ANQGSEA. The CDR3 consists of 13 residues. V was cut by 6 bases and J by 1 base, with 7 bases left in between. The CDR3 region has the DNA TGCAGCGTCCAGGGGTCTGGGGCCAACGTCCTGACTTTC. Translating it yields CSVQGSGANVLTF.

The chain recombines TRBV7-3 with TRBJ2-7; D may be TRBD1 or TRBD2 (5 bases each). The V end was cut by 4 bases, the J end by 2 bases, with 9 bases between. Germline V lookup: CDR1 SGHTA, CDR2 FQGTGA. The CDR3 totals 13 residues. The CDR3 loop is CASSWDLTYEQYF. The CDR3 coding sequence is TGTGCCAGCAGCTGGGACCTGACCTACGAGCAGTACTTC. Based on the CDR3 plus reference TRBV7-3 and TRBJ2-7, the full variable domain is GAGVSQTPSNKVTEKGKYVELRCDPISGHTALYWYRQSLGQGPEFLIYFQGTGAADDSGLPNDRFFAVRPEGSVSTLKIQRTERGDSAVYLCASSWDLTYEQYFGPGTRLTVT.

This clonotype was seen more than once but under ten times. The rearrangement joins TRBV7-2 to TRBJ1-6; D gene uncertain. The germline V gene has CDR1 SGHTA and CDR2 FQGNSA. There are 15 residues in the CDR3. V was shortened by 2 bases and J by 7 bases, with 12 bases between the two germline ends. DNA for the CDR3: TGTGCCAGCAGCTTAAGGTGGCAGGCGAATTCACCCCTCCACTTT. It yields the protein CASSLRWQANSPLHF.

J is TRBJ2-2 and V is TRBV7-9, with D perhaps matching TRBD1 or TRBD2 (6 bases each). Germline CDR1 reads SEHNR; CDR2 reads FQNEAQ (reference sequence). Trimming cost V 3 bases and J 6 bases, with 14 bases left between them. The CDR3 contains 15 residues. The CDR3 spells CASSLSGASPGELFF. The DNA of the CDR3 is TGTGCCAGCAGCTTGTCGGGGGCCTCCCCCGGGGAGCTGTTTTTT. Combining the CDR3 with reference TRBV7-9 and TRBJ2-2 gives the whole variable domain DTGVSQNPRHKITKRGQNVTFRCDPISEHNRLYWYRQTLGQGPEFLTYFQNEAQLEKSRLLSDRFSAERPKGSFSTLEIQRTEQGDSAMYLCASSLSGASPGELFFGEGSRLTVL.

The chain uses TRBV29-1 and TRBJ2-7; D may correspond to TRBD1 or TRBD2 (5 bases each). This CDR3 spans 14 amino acids. The germline V gene encodes CDR1 SQVTM and CDR2 ANQGSEA. V lost 3 bases to trimming and J lost 5 bases, with 17 bases between them. The CDR3 region is CSVEGEGESNEQYF. The CDR3 region has the DNA TGCAGCGTTGAGGGGGAAGGGGAAAGTAACGAGCAGTACTTC.

This clonotype appeared many times. The V and J genes are TRBV7-9 and TRBJ2-3; 8 nucleotides line up with TRBD2. Germline assignment: CDR1 SEHNR and CDR2 FQNEAQ (reference sequence). The CDR3 runs 22 residues. The V segment lost 5 bases and the J segment 0 bases; nucleotides outside the gene matches: 25. In DNA form, the CDR3 reads TGTGCCAGCAGCCCGCCAGCCACCCGGCGGGGGGCCAGGTCGGGGAGCACAGATACGCAGTATTTT. Its protein is CASSPPATRRGARSGSTDTQYF.

This clonotype has a count of ten or more. The chain carries TRBV7-3 and TRBJ2-1; a possible D gene is TRBD2 (6 bases). This CDR3 is built from 16 residues. V lost 5 bases and J lost 10, with 24 bases in between. CDR1 is SGHTA and CDR2 is FQGTGA in the germline V gene. DNA for the CDR3: TGTGCCAGCAGCCCCCGGGACTCAACCCGGGCAGGGGAGCAGTTCTTC. Translating gives CASSPRDSTRAGEQFF. Supplemented by reference TRBV7-3 and TRBJ2-1, the full variable domain reads GAGVSQTPSNKVTEKGKYVELRCDPISGHTALYWYRQSLGQGPEFLIYFQGTGAADDSGLPNDRFFAVRPEGSVSTLKIQRTERGDSAVYLCASSPRDSTRAGEQFFGPGTRLTVL.

This clonotype was counted many times. The chain combines TRBV6-1 with TRBJ2-7; D ambiguous. Germline V gene sequence: CDR1 MNHNS, CDR2 SASEGT. Trimming cost V 2 bases and J 4 bases, with 9 bases left between them. The CDR3 covers 13 residues. CDR3: CASSESIGYEQYF. The CDR3 DNA sequence: TGTGCCAGCAGTGAATCGATCGGGTACGAGCAGTACTTC.

This clonotype was detected many times. The chain links TRBV24-1 to TRBJ2-3; D might be TRBD2 (6 bases). The CDR3 spans 15 residues. Germline CDR1 reads KGHDR; CDR2 reads SFDVKD. V was shortened by 4 bases and J by 3 bases, with 13 bases between the two germline ends. CDR3 loop: CATSDNPGGTDTQYF. CDR3 nucleotide sequence: TGTGCCACCAGTGACAACCCAGGAGGGACAGATACGCAGTATTTT.

This clonotype was seen ten or more times. This sequence joins TRBV7-6 and TRBJ1-5, with TRBD1 matching over 9 bases. Germline V gene data show CDR1 as SGHVS and CDR2 as FNYEAQ. This CDR3 has 16 residues. Trimming cost V 5 bases and J 7 bases; bases outside gene matches: 12. CDR3 sequence (DNA): TGTGCCAGCAGCCCCGGCGGGGACAGGGAAAGGCAGCCCCAGCATTTT. The encoded protein is CASSPGGDRERQPQHF.

This clonotype has a count of ten or more. One end of the junction is discordant with germline, which a read error may explain. The chain combines TRBV7-9 with TRBJ2-3; 9 nucleotides line up with TRBD2. Germline-derived CDR1 and CDR2 are SEHNR and FQNEAQ (reference sequence). CDR3 length equals 12 residues. CDR3 in DNA: TGTGCCACCAGCCGACCGGGACTAGCCAAGTATTTT. This sequence encodes CATSRPGLAKYF.

About this clonotype: At one of its ends the junction is not consistent with the germline gene, which may arise from a read error. V is TRBV5-6 and J is TRBJ2-1; D gene uncertain. The CDR3 is made up of 11 amino acids. Germline CDR1 and CDR2: SGHDT and YYEEEE. The CDR3 is CASSLGVDRVF. The CDR3 nucleotides are TGTGCCAGCAGCTTGGGAGTAGACCGAGTCTTC.

There are a few counts of this clonotype. This chain uses TRBV6-2 or TRBV6-3 with TRBJ2-1; 8 bases are a match to TRBD2. The CDR3 covers 17 residues. From germline, CDR1 is MNHEY and CDR2 SVGEGT. J was trimmed by 3 bases and V by 5 bases; bases with no gene match: 12. Here the CDR3 DNA reads TGTGCCAGCAGTATCAGGGACGGGGGGGCCCACTACAATGAGCAGTTCTTC. Translating it yields CASSIRDGGAHYNEQFF.

In nucleotides, the CDR3 is TGCGCCAGCAGCTTGGACGCCGGCGGTTCCTACGAGCAGTACTTC. This sequence encodes CASSLDAGGSYEQYF. V usage is TRBV5-1 and J usage is TRBJ2-7; D gene ambiguous. Trimming pared 0 bases from V and 1 base from J, leaving 11 bases between. CDR1 is SGHRS, CDR2 YFSETQ, per germline. The CDR3 loop spans 15 amino acids.

The sample holds many counts of this clonotype. This chain's CDR3 is CASSLNALTSGGGEQFF. The CDR3 nucleotides are TGTGCCAGCAGCCTAAACGCCCTGACTAGCGGGGGGGGTGAGCAGTTCTTC. This sequence joins TRBV7-2 and TRBJ2-1; 14 bases agree with TRBD2. Looked up from germline, CDR1 is SGHTA and CDR2 is FQGNSA. V trimming: 5 bases; J trimming: 9 bases; junction bases outside the gene matches: 12. This CDR3 comprises 17 residues.

This clonotype was recorded a few times. This chain links TRBV5-1 with TRBJ2-1, with a weak D call TRBD2 (6 bases). Germline assignment: CDR1 SGHRS and CDR2 YFSETQ. The CDR3 length is 16 residues. The V end lost 1 base, the J end lost 3 bases, and 14 bases lay between the germline ends. Here the CDR3 reads CASSLIRGMDYNEQFF. The DNA of the CDR3 is TGCGCCAGCAGCTTGATCCGGGGGATGGACTACAATGAGCAGTTCTTC.

As for this clonotype: This may stem from a read error, because a much larger clone lies one nucleotide away. The gene calls are TRBV11-2 and TRBJ2-7; TRBD1 aligns across 9 bases. V lost 5 bases to trimming and J lost 1 base; unmatched junction nucleotides: 6. This CDR3 spans 15 amino acids. Germline V lookup: CDR1 SGHAT, CDR2 FQNNGV. CDR3 region: CASSLGQGPSYEQYF. The CDR3 DNA reads TGTGCCAGCAGCCTGGGACAGGGCCCTTCCTACGAGCAGTACTTC.

This clonotype was found a few times. This chain joins TRBV19 and TRBJ2-6, with D tentatively TRBD1 or TRBD2 (6 bases each). The germline CDR1 and CDR2 sequences are LNHDA and SQIVND (reference sequence). The CDR3 runs to 15 residues. The V gene lost 7 bases and the J gene lost 1 base, with 11 bases spanning the gap. This chain's CDR3 is CASIGGQSGANVLTF. As DNA, the CDR3 is TGTGCCAGTATTGGGGGGCAATCTGGGGCCAACGTCCTGACTTTC.

The table lists this clonotype with many counts. V is TRBV21-1 and J is TRBJ1-5. TRBV21-1 is marked as a pseudogene. The CDR3 runs 14 residues. The CDR3 coding sequence is TGTGCCAGCAGCAAAAGTTCGGCCGATCAGCCCCAGCATTTT. It is translated as CASSKSSADQPQHF.

The chain carries TRBV6-5 and TRBJ2-5; the D is unclear. Germline-derived CDR1 and CDR2 are MNHEY and SVGAGI. CDR3 size: 11 residues. Trimming removed 8 bases from V and 5 bases from J, with 9 bases in between. CDR3 in amino acids: CASVGPETQYF. CDR3 DNA sequence: TGTGCCAGCGTAGGTCCGGAGACCCAGTACTTC.

In its sample, this clonotype was seen many times. The rearrangement uses TRBV7-8 and TRBJ2-7; 9 nucleotides line up with TRBD1. The germline CDR1 and CDR2 sequences are SGHVS and FQNEAQ. The CDR3 spans 16 residues. Unmatched junction bases numbered 11, after V lost 5 bases and J lost 3 bases. The CDR3 DNA is TGTGCCAGCAGCCGGGGACCGGGACAGGGATTCTACGAGCAGTACTTC. It translates to CASSRGPGQGFYEQYF.

The CDR3 coding sequence is TGTGCCAGCAGCTCGACCAGACAGACACCTTTAGCCAAAAACATTCAGTACTTC. Its protein product is CASSSTRQTPLAKNIQYF. V and J are TRBV7-2 and TRBJ2-4; a possible D gene is TRBD1 (5 bases). There are 18 residues in the CDR3. Trimming took off 4 bases at V and 0 bases at J, with 19 bases between the two ends. CDR1 is SGHTA, CDR2 FQGNSA, per germline.